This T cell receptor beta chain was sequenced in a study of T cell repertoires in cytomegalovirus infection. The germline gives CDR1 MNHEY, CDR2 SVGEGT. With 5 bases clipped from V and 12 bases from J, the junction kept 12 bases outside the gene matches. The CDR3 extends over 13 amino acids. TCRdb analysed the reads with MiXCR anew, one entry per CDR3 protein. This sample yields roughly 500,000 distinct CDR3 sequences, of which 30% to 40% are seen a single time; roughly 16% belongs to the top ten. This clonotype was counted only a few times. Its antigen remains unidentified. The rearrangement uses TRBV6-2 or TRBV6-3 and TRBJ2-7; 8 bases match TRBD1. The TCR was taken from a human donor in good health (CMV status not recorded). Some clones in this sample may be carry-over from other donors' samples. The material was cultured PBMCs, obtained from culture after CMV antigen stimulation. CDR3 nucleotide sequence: TGTGCCAGCAGTCCCGGACAGGGCCAGCTACGGTACGTC. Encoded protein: CASSPGQGQLRYV.